What follows are 9 T cell receptor beta chains derived from one specimen sequenced in a study of T cells in Graves' hyperthyroidism and ophthalmopathy (dated 2019 in TCRdb). The library was obtained by multiplex PCR. Sequencing was performed on an Illumina HiSeq 2000. The TCR beta CDR3 regions were amplified from RNA transcripts. A first-round RT-PCR of the TCR CDR3 used the HTBI primer set with the Qiagen OneStep RT-PCR kit. TCRdb handled the public reads itself, with Q25 trimming in fastp and clone calling in MiXCR, and kept productive beta chains. Rows with a matching CDR3 protein are joined into one entry that keeps the most common DNA and genes. This sample lists 300,000 to 350,000 distinct CDR3 sequences; approximately 15% were detected once. The ten largest clonotypes hold about 26% of the sample. Sequencing was carried out using blood. Every receptor here comes from a woman aged 30 to 39 with Graves' hyperthyroidism.

This clonotype was found many times. V and J are TRBV6-1 and TRBJ1-6, with a tentative D call TRBD1 (5 bases). The ends were cut back, 5 bases at V and 0 bases at J, with 11 bases in the middle. The CDR3 runs 16 residues. Germline V gene lookup returns CDR1 MNHNS and CDR2 SASEGT. The CDR3 DNA follows: TGTGCCAGCAGTTACCAGGGCAGCTCCTATAATTCACCCCTCCACTTT. Amino acid sequence: CASSYQGSSYNSPLHF.

This clonotype was counted at least ten times. V and J are TRBV12-3 or TRBV12-4 and TRBJ2-7; D might be TRBD1 (5 bases). Trimming removed 0 bases at V and 3 bases at J, with 24 bases between. This CDR3 comprises 19 residues. CDR3: CASSLAVRFQGAISYEQYF. In DNA form, the CDR3 reads TGTGCCAGCAGTTTAGCCGTGCGGTTTCAGGGCGCAATTAGCTACGAGCAGTACTTC.

V gene TRBV29-1 combines with J gene TRBJ2-5; 8 nucleotides match TRBD1. The CDR3 spans 15 residues. V gave up 1 base and J gave up 2 bases; unmatched junction bases: 6. CDR1 SQVTM and CDR2 ANQGSEA come from the germline V gene. The CDR3 here is CSVEVQGAGQETQYF. In nucleotides, the CDR3 is TGCAGCGTTGAAGTTCAGGGGGCTGGGCAAGAGACCCAGTACTTC. Supplemented by reference TRBV29-1 and TRBJ2-5, the full variable domain reads SAVISQKPSRDICQRGTSLTIQCQVDSQVTMMFWYRQQPGQSLTLIATANQGSEATYESGFVIDKFPISRPNLTFSTLTVSNMSPEDSSIYLCSVEVQGAGQETQYFGPGTRLLVL.

This clonotype was counted many times. This rearrangement joins TRBV6-1 to TRBJ1-5; the match to TRBD1 covers 9 bases. The germline CDR1 and CDR2 sequences are MNHNS and SASEGT. Trimming removed 7 bases from V and 4 bases from J; junction bases left unmatched: 5. CDR3 length: 14 residues. In DNA form, the CDR3 reads TGTGCCAGCATGACGGGACAGGGAAATCAGCCCCAGCATTTT. Translating gives CASMTGQGNQPQHF.

The chain is built from TRBV7-8 and TRBJ2-1; TRBD1 aligns across 9 bases. This CDR3 contains 14 residues. In germline, CDR1 is SGHVS, CDR2 FQNEAQ. The V and J ends lost 5 bases and 8 bases, in that order; junction bases with no gene match: 7. The CDR3 here is CASSQTQGADEQFF. In DNA, the CDR3 is TGTGCCAGCAGCCAAACACAGGGGGCGGATGAGCAGTTCTTC.

This clonotype showed up many times. J is TRBJ1-3 and V is TRBV28, with D unclear. CDR3 size: 16 residues. Germline V gene sequence: CDR1 MDHEN, CDR2 SYDVKM. V lost 5 bases to trimming and J lost 0 bases, with 14 bases between them. CDR3 in amino acids: CASSPPVGNSGNTIYF. CDR3 coding DNA: TGTGCCAGCAGTCCCCCCGTAGGGAACTCTGGAAACACCATATATTTT. The variable domain in full, completed from reference TRBV28 and TRBJ1-3, reads DVKVTQSSRYLVKRTGEKVFLECVQDMDHENMFWYRQDPGLGLRLIYFSYDVKMKEKGDIPEGYSVSREKKERFSLILESASTNQTSMYLCASSPPVGNSGNTIYFGEGSWLTVV.

This clonotype has only a few counts. The rearrangement uses TRBV18 and TRBJ1-2; TRBD1 agrees at 8 bases. The germline gives CDR1 KGHSH, CDR2 LQKENI. Germline trimming cut 2 bases from V and 7 bases from J; bases unmatched to any gene: 9. The CDR3 is 15 residues long. The CDR3 sequence is CASSPGYQGAVGYTF. The CDR3 DNA reads as TGTGCCAGCTCACCAGGCTACCAGGGGGCAGTTGGCTACACCTTC. The whole variable domain, remainder taken from reference TRBV18 and TRBJ1-2, is NAGVMQNPRHLVRRRGQEARLRCSPMKGHSHVYWYRQLPEEGLKFMVYLQKENIIDESGMPKERFSAEFPKEGPSILRIQQVVRGDSAAYFCASSPGYQGAVGYTFGSGTRLTVV.

The rearrangement links TRBV10-3 to TRBJ2-2; 13 nucleotides line up with TRBD2. With 6 bases clipped from V and 5 bases from J, the junction kept 12 bases outside the gene matches. The CDR3 contains 18 residues. The V gene's germline CDR1 is ENHRY and CDR2 SYGVKD. CDR3 protein: CAISLGLAGESRTGELFF. The CDR3 nucleotides are TGTGCCATCAGCTTAGGACTAGCGGGAGAATCCAGGACCGGGGAGCTGTTTTTT.

This chain connects TRBV7-9 to TRBJ2-1; unclear D gene. V gave up 6 bases and J gave up 6 bases, with 15 bases separating them. The CDR3 length is 14 residues. The germline V gene has CDR1 SEHNR and CDR2 FQNEAQ (reference sequence). The CDR3 nucleotides are TGTGCCAGCAGGAATATTCGCCGGCCCAATGAGCAGTTCTTC. It specifies CASRNIRRPNEQFF. Supplemented by reference TRBV7-9 and TRBJ2-1, the full variable domain reads DTGVSQNPRHKITKRGQNVTFRCDPISEHNRLYWYRQTLGQGPEFLTYFQNEAQLEKSRLLSDRFSAERPKGSFSTLEIQRTEQGDSAMYLCASRNIRRPNEQFFGPGTRLTVL.